The T cell receptor beta chain described here comes from a study of blood T cell repertoires in COVID-19. Study-level information: Samples representing acute and convalescent COVID-19 were sourced from the United States, Italy and Spain.

This table comes from immunoSEQ multiplex PCR, and its TCRdb copy is limited to in-frame clones, with some not included. The data contain approximately 250,000 clones, about 80% of them singletons. The CDR3 has 15 residues. From germline, CDR1 is SQVTM and CDR2 ANQGSEA. Losses at the gene ends were 0 bases for V and 4 bases for J; bases not matched to a gene: 8. The sample comprised PBMCs or T cells enriched from blood (not recorded which). The receptor comes from a man in his forties who had recovered from COVID-19. The chain combines TRBV29-1 with TRBJ1-2; 7 bases are a match to TRBD1. CDR3 loop: CSVEDRRGRSYGYTF. DNA of the CDR3: TGCAGCGTTGAAGATCGAAGGGGGCGAAGCTATGGCTACACCTTC. Combining the CDR3 with reference TRBV29-1 and TRBJ1-2 gives the whole variable domain SAVISQKPSRDICQRGTSLTIQCQVDSQVTMMFWYRQQPGQSLTLIATANQGSEATYESGFVIDKFPISRPNLTFSTLTVSNMSPEDSSIYLCSVEDRRGRSYGYTFGSGTRLTVV.